The T cell receptor (beta chain) described here comes from a study of response to subunit inactivated influenza vaccine. Study-wide points: Few additional T cells are recruited per seasonal influenza vaccination, authors suggested.

A single record per CDR3 protein comes from TCRdb applying MiXCR to the RT-PCR reads. The data hold about 780,000 distinct CDR3 sequences, with under 20% observed a single time. Germline CDR1 SEHNR, CDR2 FQNEAQ (reference sequence). The CDR3 runs 16 residues. Trimming removed 5 bases at V and 1 base at J, with 17 bases between. This clonotype was observed a handful of times. Antigen: not known. The receptor was isolated from a man aged 50-60 years who received an inactivated influenza vaccine. The specimen comprised PBMCs from blood, sampled roughly 5 days after vaccination. V and J are TRBV7-9 and TRBJ1-1; possible D gene TRBD1, 6 bases. The CDR3 here is CASSQLTGTPNTEAFF. The CDR3, as DNA: TGTGCCAGCAGCCAACTCACCGGGACACCGAACACTGAAGCTTTCTTT.